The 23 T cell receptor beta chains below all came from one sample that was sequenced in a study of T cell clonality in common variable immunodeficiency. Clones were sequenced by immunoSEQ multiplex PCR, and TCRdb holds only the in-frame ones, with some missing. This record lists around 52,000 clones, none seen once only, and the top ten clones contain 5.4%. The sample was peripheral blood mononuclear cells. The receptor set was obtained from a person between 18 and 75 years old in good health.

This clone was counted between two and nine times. The covered CDR3 bases are TGTGCCAGTAGTATTGGCTCGGGACTAGCGGACTACGAG. Translation gives CASSIGSGLADYE. The complete CDR3 protein is CASSIGSGLADYEQYF. V gene TRBV19 combines with J gene TRBJ2-7; 11 bases line up with TRBD2. Read data end 3 residues before the CDR3 end; the end is taken from the germline J gene. The CDR3 covers 16 residues. CDR1 and CDR2 from the germline V gene are LNHDA and SQIVND (reference sequence). V lost 3 bases to trimming and J lost 3 bases; unmatched junction nucleotides: 7.

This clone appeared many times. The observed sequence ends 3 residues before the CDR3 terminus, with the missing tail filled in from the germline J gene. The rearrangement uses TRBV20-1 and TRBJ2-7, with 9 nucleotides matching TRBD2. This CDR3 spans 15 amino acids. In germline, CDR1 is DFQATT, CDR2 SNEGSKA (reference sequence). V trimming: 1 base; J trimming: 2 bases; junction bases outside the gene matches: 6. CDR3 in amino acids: CSARAGLAGPYEQYF. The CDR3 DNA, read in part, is TGCAGTGCTAGAGCCGGCCTAGCGGGACCCTACGAG.

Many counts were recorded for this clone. The part of the CDR3 DNA that was read is TGTGCCAGTAGTAGGCCGAACACTGAA. As protein: CASSRPNTE. From start to end, the CDR3 is CASSRPNTEAFF. The chain is built from TRBV19 and TRBJ1-1, with D uncertain. The read finishes 3 residues shy of the CDR3 end, and the germline J gene is used to complete it. The CDR3 has 12 amino acids. The V gene lost 4 bases and the J gene lost 1 base, with 4 bases spanning the gap. Per germline, CDR1 LNHDA and CDR2 SQIVND (reference sequence).

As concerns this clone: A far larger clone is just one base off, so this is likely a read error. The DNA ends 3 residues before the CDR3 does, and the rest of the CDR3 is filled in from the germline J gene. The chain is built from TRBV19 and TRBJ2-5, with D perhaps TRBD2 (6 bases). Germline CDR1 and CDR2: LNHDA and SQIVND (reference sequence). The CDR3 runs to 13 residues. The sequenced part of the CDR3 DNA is TGTGCCAGTAGCCTGGGGACTGCAGATACC. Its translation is CASSLGTADT. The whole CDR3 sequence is CASSLGTADTQYF.

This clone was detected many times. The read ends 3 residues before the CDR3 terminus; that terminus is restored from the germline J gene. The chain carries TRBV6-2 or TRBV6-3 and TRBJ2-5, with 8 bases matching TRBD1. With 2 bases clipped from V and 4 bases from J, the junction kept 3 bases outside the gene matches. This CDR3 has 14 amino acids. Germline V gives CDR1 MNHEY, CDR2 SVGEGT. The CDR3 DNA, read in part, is TGTGCCAGCAGTTACCTACAGGGGGGAGAGACC. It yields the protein CASSYLQGGET. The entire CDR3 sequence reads CASSYLQGGETQYF.

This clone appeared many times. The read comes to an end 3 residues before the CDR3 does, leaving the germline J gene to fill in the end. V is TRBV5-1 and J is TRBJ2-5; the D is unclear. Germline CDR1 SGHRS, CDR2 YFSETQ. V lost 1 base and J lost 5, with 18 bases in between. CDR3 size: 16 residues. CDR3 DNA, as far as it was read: TGCGCCAGCAGCTTGAATGGGCCCTATGCTGTTGAGACC. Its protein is CASSLNGPYAVET. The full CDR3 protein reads CASSLNGPYAVETQYF.

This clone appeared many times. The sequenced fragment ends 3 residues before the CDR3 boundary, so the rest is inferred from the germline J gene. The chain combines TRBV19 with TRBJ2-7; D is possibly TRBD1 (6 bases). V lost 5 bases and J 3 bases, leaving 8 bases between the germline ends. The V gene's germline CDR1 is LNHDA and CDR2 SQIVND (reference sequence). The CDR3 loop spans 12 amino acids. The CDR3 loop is CASSRGGYEQYF. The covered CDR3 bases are TGTGCCAGTAGTCGAGGGGGCTACGAG. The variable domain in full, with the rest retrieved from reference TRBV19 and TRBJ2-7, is DGGITQSPKYLFRKEGQNVTLSCEQNLNHDAMYWYRQDPGQGLRLIYYSQIVNDFQKGDIAEGYSVSREKKESFPLTVTSAQKNPTAFYLCASSRGGYEQYFGPGTRLTVT.

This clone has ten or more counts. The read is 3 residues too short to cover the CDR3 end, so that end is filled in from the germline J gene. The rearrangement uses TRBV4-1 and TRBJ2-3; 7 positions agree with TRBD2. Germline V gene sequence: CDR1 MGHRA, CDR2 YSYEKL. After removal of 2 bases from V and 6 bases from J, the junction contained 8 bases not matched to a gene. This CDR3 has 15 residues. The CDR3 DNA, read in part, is TGCGCCAGCAGCCAAATCGAGCGGGGCGGGGATACG. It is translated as CASSQIERGGDT. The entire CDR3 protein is CASSQIERGGDTQYF.

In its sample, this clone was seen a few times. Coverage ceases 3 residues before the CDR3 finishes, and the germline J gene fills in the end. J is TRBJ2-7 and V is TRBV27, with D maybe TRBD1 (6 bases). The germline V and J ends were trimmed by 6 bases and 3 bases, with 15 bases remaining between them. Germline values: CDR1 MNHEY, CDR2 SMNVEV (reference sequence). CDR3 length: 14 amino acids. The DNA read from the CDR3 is TGTGCCAGCAGCCCTGGACAGACATTCTACGAG. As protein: CASSPGQTFYE. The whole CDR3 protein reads CASSPGQTFYEQYF.

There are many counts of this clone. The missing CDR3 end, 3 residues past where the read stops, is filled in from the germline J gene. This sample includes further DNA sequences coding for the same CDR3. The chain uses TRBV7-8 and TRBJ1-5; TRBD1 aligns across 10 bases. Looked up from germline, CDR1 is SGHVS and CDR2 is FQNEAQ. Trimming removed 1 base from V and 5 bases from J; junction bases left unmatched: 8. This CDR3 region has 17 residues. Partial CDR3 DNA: TGTGCCAGCAGCTTAGGATTTCGGGACAGGGGCTATCAGCCC. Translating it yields CASSLGFRDRGYQP. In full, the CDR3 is CASSLGFRDRGYQPQHF.

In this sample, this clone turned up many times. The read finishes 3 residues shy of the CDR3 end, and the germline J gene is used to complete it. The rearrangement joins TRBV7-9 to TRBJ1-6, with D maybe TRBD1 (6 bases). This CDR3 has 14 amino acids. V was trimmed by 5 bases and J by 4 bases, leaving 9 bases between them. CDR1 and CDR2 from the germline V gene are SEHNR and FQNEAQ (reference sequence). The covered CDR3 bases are TGTGCCAGCAGCGAGGACAGTTATAATTCACCC. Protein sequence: CASSEDSYNSP. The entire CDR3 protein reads CASSEDSYNSPLHF.

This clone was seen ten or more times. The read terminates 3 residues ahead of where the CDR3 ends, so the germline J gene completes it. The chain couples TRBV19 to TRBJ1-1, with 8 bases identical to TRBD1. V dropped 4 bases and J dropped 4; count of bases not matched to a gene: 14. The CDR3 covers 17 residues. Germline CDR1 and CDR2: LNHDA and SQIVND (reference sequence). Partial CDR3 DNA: TGTGCCAGTAGTAAGGAACCCACGACAGGGGACATCACTGAA. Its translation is CASSKEPTTGDITE. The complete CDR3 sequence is CASSKEPTTGDITEAFF.

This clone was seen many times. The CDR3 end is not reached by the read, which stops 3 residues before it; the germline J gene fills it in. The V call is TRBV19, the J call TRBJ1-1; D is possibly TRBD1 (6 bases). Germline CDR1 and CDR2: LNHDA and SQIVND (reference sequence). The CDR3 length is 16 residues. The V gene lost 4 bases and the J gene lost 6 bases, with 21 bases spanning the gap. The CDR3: CASSTSQGILVAEAFF. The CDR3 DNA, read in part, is TGTGCCAGTAGTACGTCTCAGGGGATTTTGGTCGCTGAA.

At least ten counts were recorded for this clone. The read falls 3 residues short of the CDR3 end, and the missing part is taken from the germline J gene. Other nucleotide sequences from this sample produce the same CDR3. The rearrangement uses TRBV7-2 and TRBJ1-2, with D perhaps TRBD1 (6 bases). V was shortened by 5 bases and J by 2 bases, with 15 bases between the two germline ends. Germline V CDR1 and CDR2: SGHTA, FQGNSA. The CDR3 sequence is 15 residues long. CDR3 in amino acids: CASSPTLGQNYGYTF. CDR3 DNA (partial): TGTGCCAGCAGCCCTACCCTAGGACAGAACTATGGC.

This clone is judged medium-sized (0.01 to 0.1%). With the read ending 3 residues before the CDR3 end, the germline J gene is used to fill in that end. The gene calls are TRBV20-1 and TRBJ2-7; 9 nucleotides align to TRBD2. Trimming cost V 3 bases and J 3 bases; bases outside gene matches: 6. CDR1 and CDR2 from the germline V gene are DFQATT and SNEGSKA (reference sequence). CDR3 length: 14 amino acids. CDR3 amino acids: CSASYLAGFYEQYF. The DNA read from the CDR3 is TGCAGTGCTAGTTACCTAGCGGGATTCTACGAG.

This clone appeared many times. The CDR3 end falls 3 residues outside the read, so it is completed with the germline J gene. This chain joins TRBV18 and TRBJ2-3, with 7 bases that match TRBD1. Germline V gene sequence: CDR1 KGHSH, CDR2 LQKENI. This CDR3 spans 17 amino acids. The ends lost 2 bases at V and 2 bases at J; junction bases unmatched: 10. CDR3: CASSPTGTDIYTDTQYF. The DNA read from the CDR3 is TGTGCCAGCTCACCAACCGGGACAGACATTTACACAGATACG.

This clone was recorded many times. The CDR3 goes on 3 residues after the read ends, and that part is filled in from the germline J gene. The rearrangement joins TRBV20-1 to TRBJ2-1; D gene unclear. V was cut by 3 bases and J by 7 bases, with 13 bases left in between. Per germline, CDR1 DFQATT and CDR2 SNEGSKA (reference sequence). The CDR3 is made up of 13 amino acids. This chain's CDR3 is CSASKGSVNEQFF. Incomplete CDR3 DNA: TGCAGTGCTAGCAAAGGGTCGGTTAATGAG.

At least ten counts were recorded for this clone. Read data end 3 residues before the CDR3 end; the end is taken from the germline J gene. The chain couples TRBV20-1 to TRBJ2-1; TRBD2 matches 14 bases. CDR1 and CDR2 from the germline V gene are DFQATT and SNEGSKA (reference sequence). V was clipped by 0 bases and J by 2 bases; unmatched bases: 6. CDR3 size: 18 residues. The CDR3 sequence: CSARDEGLAGVTYNEQFF. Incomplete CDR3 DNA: TGCAGTGCTAGAGATGAGGGACTAGCGGGAGTGACCTACAATGAG.

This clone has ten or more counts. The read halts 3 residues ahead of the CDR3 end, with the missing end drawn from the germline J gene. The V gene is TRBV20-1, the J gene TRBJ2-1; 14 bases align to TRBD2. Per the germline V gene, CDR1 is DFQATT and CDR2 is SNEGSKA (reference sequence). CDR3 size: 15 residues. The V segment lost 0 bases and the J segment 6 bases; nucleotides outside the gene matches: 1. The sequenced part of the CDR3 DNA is TGCAGTGCTAGAGATGGGACTAGCGGGAGCAATGAG. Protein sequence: CSARDGTSGSNE. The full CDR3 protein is CSARDGTSGSNEQFF.

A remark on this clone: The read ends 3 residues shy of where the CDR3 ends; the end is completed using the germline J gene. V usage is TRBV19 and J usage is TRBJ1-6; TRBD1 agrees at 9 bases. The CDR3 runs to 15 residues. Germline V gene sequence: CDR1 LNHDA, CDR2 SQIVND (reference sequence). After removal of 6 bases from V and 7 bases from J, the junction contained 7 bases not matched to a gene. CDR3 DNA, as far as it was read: TGTGCCAGTAGCGACATGGACAGGGGCAATTCACCC. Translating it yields CASSDMDRGNSP. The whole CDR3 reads CASSDMDRGNSPLHF.

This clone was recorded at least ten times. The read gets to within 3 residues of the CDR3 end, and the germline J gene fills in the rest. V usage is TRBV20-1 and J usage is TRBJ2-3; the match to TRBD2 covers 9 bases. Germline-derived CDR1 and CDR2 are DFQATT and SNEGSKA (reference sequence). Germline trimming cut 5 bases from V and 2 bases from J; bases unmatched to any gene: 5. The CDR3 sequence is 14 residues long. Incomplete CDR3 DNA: TGCAGTGCTCAGACTAGCGGAAACACAGATACG. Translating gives CSAQTSGNTDT. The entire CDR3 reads CSAQTSGNTDTQYF.

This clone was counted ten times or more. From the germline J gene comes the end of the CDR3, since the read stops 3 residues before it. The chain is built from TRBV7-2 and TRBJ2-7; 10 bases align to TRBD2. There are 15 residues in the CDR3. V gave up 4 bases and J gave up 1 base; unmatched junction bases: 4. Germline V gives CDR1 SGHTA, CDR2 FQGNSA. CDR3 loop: CASSSSGSGSYEQYF. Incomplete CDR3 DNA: TGTGCCAGCAGCTCTAGCGGGAGTGGGTCCTACGAG.

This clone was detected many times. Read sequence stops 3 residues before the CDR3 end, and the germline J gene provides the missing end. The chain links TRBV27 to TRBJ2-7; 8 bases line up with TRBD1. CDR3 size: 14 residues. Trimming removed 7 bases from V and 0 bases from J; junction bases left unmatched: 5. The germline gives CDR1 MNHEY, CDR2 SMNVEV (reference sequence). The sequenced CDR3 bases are TGTGCCAGCACGTTTGGACAGGGCTCCTACGAG. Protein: CASTFGQGSYE. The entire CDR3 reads CASTFGQGSYEQYF.